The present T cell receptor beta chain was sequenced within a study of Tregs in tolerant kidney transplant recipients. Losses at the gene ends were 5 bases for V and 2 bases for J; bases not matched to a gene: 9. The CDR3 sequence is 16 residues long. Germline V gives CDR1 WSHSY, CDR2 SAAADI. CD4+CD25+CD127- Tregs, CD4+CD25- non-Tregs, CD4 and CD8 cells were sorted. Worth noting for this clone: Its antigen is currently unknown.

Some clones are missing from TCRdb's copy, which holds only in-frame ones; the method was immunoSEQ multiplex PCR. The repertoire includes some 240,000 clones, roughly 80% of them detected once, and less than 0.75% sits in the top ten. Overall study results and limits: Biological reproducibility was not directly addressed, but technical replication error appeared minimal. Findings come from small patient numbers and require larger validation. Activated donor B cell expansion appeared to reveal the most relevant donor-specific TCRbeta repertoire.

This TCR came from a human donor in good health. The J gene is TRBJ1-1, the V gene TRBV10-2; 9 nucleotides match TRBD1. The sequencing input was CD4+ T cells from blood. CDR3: CASSYPTGGSNTEAFF. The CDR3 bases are TGCGCCAGCAGTTACCCGACAGGGGGAAGTAACACTGAAGCTTTCTTT.